The 8 T cell receptor beta chains below all came from one sample that was sequenced in a study of blood T cell repertoires in COVID-19. Using immunoSEQ multiplex PCR, the repertoire was profiled, and TCRdb retains in-frame clones only, with some absent. The repertoire holds some 160,000 clones, with roughly 80% as singletons. The material sequenced was PBMCs or T cells enriched from blood (not recorded which). The receptors derive from a woman aged 55-75 years who had recovered from COVID-19.

This clone was observed a handful of times. The J gene is TRBJ1-1, the V gene TRBV14; 7 positions match TRBD1. Germline V gives CDR1 SGHDN, CDR2 FVKESK. Unmatched junction bases numbered 7, after V lost 0 bases and J lost 0 bases. This CDR3 region has 17 residues. The chain's CDR3 is CASSQDATGQVNTEAFF. CDR3 in DNA: TGTGCCAGCAGCCAAGATGCTACTGGACAGGTGAACACTGAAGCTTTCTTT.

The chain uses TRBV11-2 and TRBJ2-2, with D perhaps matching TRBD2 (6 bases). V was trimmed by 1 base and J by 4 bases, leaving 13 bases between them. Germline V gene data show CDR1 as SGHAT and CDR2 as FQNNGV. The CDR3 consists of 16 residues. The CDR3 spells CASSLGRGVGTGELFF. The DNA of the CDR3 is TGTGCCAGCAGCTTAGGGCGGGGCGTTGGCACCGGGGAGCTGTTTTTT.

The chain links TRBV25-1 to TRBJ1-1, with D perhaps matching TRBD1 (5 bases). Germline V gene lookup returns CDR1 MGHDK and CDR2 SYGVNS. The CDR3 loop spans 12 amino acids. Trimming cost V 4 bases and J 5 bases, with 8 bases left between them. The CDR3 protein is CASSVRGTEAFF. The CDR3 region has the DNA TGTGCCAGCAGTGTGCGGGGGACTGAAGCTTTCTTT.

The chain links TRBV19 to TRBJ1-5; TRBD1 matches at 8 bases. V was clipped by 3 bases and J by 7 bases; unmatched bases: 5. The CDR3 totals 14 residues. The germline gives CDR1 LNHDA, CDR2 SQIVND (reference sequence). The DNA for the CDR3 is TGTGCCAGTAGTATCGGACAGGGAGGCCAGCCCCAGCATTTT. It encodes CASSIGQGGQPQHF.

The CDR3 DNA reads as TGCGCCAGCAGCTCCCCCGGGACAGCCTACGAGCAGTACTTC. It yields the protein CASSSPGTAYEQYF. The genes are TRBV5-1 and TRBJ2-7; 7 bases align to TRBD1. Germline V CDR1 and CDR2: SGHRS, YFSETQ. Trimming took 3 bases from V and 2 from J; bases not matched to a gene: 5. The CDR3 spans 14 residues.

V gene TRBV27 combines with J gene TRBJ2-7, with TRBD2 matching 11 bases. The CDR3 consists of 14 residues. CDR1 and CDR2 from the germline V gene are MNHEY and SMNVEV (reference sequence). The V and J ends lost 5 bases and 4 bases, in that order; junction bases with no gene match: 4. Written as DNA, the CDR3 is TGTGCCAGCAGTCTAGCGGGGGGCAGATACGAGCAGTACTTC. Amino acid sequence: CASSLAGGRYEQYF.

J is TRBJ1-5 and V is TRBV12-5; the match to TRBD1 covers 7 bases. Germline V CDR1 and CDR2: LGHNT, FRNRAP. CDR3 length: 15 amino acids. The junction had 9 bases not matched to a gene; V was cut back by 1 base and J by 9 bases. DNA of the CDR3: TGTGCTAGTGGTTTGGCGGACAGGCTCACGGGGCCCCAGCATTTT. Protein product: CASGLADRLTGPQHF.

This chain uses TRBV2 with TRBJ1-1; no reliable D call. V lost 1 base and J 3 bases, leaving 6 bases between the germline ends. Per germline, CDR1 SNHLY and CDR2 FYNNEI. The CDR3 contains 13 residues. This CDR3 reads CASSEDSHTEAFF. CDR3 DNA: TGTGCCAGCAGTGAAGATTCTCACACTGAAGCTTTCTTT. Filled out from reference TRBV2 and TRBJ1-1, the complete variable domain reads EPEVTQTPSHQVTQMGQEVILRCVPISNHLYFYWYRQILGQKVEFLVSFYNNEISEKSEIFDDQFSVERPDGSNFTLKIRSTKLEDSAMYFCASSEDSHTEAFFGQGTRLTVV.